This T cell receptor (beta chain) was identified during a study of shared clonotypes between healthy human individuals. Findings and caveats of the study: Some clonotypes were shared by all four sorted-subset donors, while others were not shared. The non-shared ones had lower generation probabilities than the shared ones. Represented diversity, genetic and exposure-history alike, was limited by few donors.

This table comes from immunoSEQ multiplex PCR, and its TCRdb copy is limited to in-frame clones, with some not included. The sample records around 2.5 million clones, approximately 93% being singletons. CDR1 is SGHVS and CDR2 is FQNEAQ in the germline V gene. V was clipped by 1 base and J by 2 bases, with 9 bases between them. This CDR3 spans 14 amino acids. About this clone itself: Its cognate antigen is unknown.

Researchers partitioned CD4+ cells into CD45RA+ naive and CD45RA-negative memory subsets. The sequenced material came from naive CD4+ T cells from PBMCs. Subset denoted: CD45RA+ positively selected. This clonotype originated in a man between 18 and 29 years old in good health. Some clones in this sample may be carry-over from other donors' samples. The rearrangement joins TRBV7-8 to TRBJ2-7; TRBD2 might be the D (6 bases). The CDR3 coding sequence is TGTGCCAGCAGCTTAGGGAGGGTACCCTACGAGCAGTACTTC. It codes for CASSLGRVPYEQYF.